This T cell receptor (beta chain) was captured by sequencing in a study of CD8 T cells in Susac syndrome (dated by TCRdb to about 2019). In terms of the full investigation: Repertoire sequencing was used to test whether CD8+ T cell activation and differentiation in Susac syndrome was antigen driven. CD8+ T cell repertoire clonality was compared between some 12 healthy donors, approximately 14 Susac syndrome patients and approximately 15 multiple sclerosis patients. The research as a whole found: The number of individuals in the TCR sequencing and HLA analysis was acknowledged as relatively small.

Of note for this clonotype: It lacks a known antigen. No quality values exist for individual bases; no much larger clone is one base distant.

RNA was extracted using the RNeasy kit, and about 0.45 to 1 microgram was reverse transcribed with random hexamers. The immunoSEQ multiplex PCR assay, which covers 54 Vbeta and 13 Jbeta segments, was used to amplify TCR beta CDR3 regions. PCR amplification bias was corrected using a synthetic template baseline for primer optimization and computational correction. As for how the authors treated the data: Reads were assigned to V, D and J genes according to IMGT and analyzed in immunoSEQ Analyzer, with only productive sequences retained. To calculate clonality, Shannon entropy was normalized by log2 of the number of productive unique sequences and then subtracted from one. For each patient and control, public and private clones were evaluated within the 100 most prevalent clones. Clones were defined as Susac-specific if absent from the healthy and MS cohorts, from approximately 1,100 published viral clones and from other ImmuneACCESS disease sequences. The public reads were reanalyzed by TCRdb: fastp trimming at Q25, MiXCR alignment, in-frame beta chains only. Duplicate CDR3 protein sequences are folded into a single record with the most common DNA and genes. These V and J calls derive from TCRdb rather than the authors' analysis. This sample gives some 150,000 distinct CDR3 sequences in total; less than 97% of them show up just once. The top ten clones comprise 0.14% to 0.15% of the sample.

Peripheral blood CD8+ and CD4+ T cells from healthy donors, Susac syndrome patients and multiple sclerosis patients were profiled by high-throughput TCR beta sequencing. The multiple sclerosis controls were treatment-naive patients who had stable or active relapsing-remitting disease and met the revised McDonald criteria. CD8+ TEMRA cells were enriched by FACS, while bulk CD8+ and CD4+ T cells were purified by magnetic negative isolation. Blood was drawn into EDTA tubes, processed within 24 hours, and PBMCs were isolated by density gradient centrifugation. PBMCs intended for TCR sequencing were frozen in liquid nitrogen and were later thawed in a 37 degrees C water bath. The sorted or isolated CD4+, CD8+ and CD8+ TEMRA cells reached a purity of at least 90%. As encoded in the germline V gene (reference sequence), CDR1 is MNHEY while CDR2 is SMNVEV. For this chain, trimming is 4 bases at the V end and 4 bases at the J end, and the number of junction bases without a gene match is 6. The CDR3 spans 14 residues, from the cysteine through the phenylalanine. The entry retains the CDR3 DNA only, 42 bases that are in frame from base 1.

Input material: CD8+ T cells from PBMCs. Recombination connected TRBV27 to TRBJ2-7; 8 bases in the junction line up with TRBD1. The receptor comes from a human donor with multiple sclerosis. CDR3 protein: CASSSQGASYEQYF. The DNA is TGTGCCAGCAGTTCCCAGGGGGCCTCGTACGAGCAGTACTTC.